This T cell receptor beta chain appears in the sequencing data of a study of blood T cell repertoires in COVID-19. Study in general: Specimens from acute and convalescent COVID-19 originated in the United States, Italy and Spain.

How the authors handled the data: Scientists estimated how many nucleated cells there were by amplifying reference gene primers. Assay: immunoSEQ multiplex PCR; the TCRdb copy retains only in-frame clones and omits some. Clone size and V and J calls were adopted from that table, with D and trimming inferred from the DNA. The sample has over 55,000 clones; around 87% are singletons. This sequence originates from a human donor with active COVID-19. The donor label of this sample is uncertain. Sequencing used peripheral blood.

CDR3 DNA: TGTGCCAGCAGCACGGGACAGGGGTTTCTCGAGCAGTACTTC. It specifies CASSTGQGFLEQYF. The chain recombines TRBV5-4 with TRBJ2-7, with TRBD1 matching over 10 bases. With V trimmed by 4 bases and J by 6 bases, 7 bases remained unmatched. The germline gives CDR1 SGHNT, CDR2 YYREEE (reference sequence). This CDR3 comprises 14 residues.